The rows below give T cell receptor beta chains drawn from one sample of a study of T-cell memory formation after mild COVID-19. Using its own MiXCR run on the 5' RACE reads, TCRdb lists one record per CDR3 protein. This repertoire shows about 560,000 distinct CDR3 sequences, 17% found once; its top ten account for about 8.1%. What was sequenced was PBMCs or a T cell subset sorted from them (not recorded which). Source of these receptors: an adult woman who had mild COVID-19 (a few samples of this study predate the infection). Cell type and time point are not known. Both conserved end residues are trimmed from each CDR3. D genes are given only for firm matches.

TRBJ1-2,-,TRBV27,ASSLGRGAYGYT
TRBJ2-3,TRBD2,TRBV19,ASSRVSGGLTDTQY
TRBJ1-3,-,TRBV12-3/TRBV12-4,ASSLAWVTGNTIY
TRBJ2-1,-,TRBV7-6,ASSLAGGGTPLNEQF
TRBJ2-7,TRBD2,TRBV5-1,ASSLRLAGGSPHEQY
TRBJ1-2,-,TRBV7-3,ASSLRGPSNGYT
TRBJ2-7,-,TRBV6-2/TRBV6-3,ARDPTATYEQY
TRBJ2-3,-,TRBV7-3,ASTLLEGPLTDTQY
TRBJ2-7,TRBD1,TRBV6-5,ASGQPTGVFEQY
TRBJ1-2,-,TRBV6-4,ASSGLPQGRDGYT
TRBJ1-2,-,TRBV3-1,AVRGSSNYGYT
TRBJ1-3,-,TRBV12-3/TRBV12-4,ASSPYVGRISGNTIY
TRBJ2-7,-,TRBV7-8,ASLGSREQY
TRBJ1-2,-,TRBV3-1,ASSQVISGGYT
TRBJ2-6,-,TRBV5-1,ASSSPSGGNSGANVLT
TRBJ1-1,-,TRBV5-6,ASSLAMRLDTEAF
TRBJ1-6,TRBD1,TRBV5-1,ASSRDSIYNSPLH